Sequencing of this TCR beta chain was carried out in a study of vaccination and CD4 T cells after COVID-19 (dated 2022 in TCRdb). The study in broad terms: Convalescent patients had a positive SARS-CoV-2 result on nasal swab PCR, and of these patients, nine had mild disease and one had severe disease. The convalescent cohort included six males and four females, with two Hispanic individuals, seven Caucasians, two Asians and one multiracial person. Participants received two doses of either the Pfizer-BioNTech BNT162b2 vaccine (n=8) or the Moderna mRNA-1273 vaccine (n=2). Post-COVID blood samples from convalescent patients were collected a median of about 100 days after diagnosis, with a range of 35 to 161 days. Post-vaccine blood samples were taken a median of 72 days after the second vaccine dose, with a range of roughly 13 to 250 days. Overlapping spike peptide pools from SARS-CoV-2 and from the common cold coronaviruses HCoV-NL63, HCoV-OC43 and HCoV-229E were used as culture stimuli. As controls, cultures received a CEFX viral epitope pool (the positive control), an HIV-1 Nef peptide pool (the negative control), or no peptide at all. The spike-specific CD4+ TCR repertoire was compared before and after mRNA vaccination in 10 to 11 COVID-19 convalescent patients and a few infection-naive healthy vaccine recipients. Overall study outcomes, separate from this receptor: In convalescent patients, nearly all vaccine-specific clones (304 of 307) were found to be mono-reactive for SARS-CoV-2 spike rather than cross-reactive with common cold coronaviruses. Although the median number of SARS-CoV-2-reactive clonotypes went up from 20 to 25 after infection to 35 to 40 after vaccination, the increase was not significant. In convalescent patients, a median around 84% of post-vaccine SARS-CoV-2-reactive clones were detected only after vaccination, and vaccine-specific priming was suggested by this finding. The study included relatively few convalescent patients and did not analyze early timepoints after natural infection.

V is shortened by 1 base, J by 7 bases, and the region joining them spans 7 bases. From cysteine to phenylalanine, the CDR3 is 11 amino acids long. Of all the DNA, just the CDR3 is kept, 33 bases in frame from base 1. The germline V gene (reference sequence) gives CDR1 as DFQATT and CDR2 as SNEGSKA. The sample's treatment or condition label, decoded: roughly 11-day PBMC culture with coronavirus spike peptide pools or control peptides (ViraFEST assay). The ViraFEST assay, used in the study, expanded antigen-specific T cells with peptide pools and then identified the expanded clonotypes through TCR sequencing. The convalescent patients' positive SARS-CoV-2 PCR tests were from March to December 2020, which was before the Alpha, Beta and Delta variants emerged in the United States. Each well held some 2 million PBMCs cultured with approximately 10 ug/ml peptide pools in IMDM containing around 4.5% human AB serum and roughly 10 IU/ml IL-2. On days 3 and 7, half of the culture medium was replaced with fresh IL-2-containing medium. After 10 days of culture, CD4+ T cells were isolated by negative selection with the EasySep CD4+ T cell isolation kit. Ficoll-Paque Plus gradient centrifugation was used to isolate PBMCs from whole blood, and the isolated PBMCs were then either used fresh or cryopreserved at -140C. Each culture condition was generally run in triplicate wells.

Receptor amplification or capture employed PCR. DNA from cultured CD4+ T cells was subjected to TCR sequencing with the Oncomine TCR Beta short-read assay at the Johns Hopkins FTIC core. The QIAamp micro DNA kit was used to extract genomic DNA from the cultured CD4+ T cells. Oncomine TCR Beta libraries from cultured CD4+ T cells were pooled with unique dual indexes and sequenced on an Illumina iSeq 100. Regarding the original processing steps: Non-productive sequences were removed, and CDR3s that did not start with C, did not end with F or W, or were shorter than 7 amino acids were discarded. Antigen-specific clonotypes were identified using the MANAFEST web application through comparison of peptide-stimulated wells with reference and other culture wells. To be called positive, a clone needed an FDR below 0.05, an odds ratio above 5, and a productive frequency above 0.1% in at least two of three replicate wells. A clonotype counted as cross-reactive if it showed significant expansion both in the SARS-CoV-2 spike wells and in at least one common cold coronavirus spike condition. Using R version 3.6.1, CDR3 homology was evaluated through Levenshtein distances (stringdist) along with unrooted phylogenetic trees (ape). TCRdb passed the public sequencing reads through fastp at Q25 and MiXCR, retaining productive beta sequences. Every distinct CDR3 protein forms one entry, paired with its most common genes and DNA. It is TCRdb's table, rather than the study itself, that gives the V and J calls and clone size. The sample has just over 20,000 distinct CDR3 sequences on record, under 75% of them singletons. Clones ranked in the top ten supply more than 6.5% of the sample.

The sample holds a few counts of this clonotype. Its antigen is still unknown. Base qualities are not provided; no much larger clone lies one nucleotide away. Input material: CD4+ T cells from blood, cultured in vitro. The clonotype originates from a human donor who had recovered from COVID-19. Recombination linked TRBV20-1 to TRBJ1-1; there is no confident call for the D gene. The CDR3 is CSARVDIEAFF. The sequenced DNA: TGCAGTGCTAGAGTTGACATTGAAGCTTTCTTT.